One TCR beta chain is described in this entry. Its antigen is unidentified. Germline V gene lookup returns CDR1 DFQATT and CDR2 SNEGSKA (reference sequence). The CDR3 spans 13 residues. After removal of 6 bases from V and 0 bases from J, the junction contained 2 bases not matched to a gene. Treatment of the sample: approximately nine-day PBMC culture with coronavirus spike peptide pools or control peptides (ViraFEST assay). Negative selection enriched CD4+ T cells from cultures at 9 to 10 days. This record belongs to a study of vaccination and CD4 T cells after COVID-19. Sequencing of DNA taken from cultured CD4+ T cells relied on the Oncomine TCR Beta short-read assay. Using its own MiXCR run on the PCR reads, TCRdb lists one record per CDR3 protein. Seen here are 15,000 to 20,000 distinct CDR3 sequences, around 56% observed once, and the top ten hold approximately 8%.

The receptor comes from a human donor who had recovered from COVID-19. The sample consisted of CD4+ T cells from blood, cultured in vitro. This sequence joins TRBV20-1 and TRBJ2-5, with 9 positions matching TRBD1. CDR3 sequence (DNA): TGCAGTGCGGGACAGGGCGACCAAGAGACCCAGTACTTC. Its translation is CSAGQGDQETQYF.